This T cell receptor beta chain derives from a study of blood T cells in healthy people across ages. A second roughly 6 to 11 cycle PCR used barcoded and J-beta primers. Every cDNA molecule bore a tag from a template-switch adaptor containing 12 random nucleotides. TCRdb reprocessed the 5' RACE reads with MiXCR, giving one entry per CDR3 protein. The sample has approximately 800,000 distinct CDR3 sequences; about 45% are singletons. At least ten counts were recorded for this clonotype. There are 13 residues in the CDR3. CDR1 is SEHNR and CDR2 is FQNEAQ in the germline V gene (reference sequence). The germline V and J ends were trimmed by 2 bases and 0 bases, with 4 bases remaining between them.

Sequencing was carried out using blood. This clonotype originated in an elderly man in good health. The rearrangement links TRBV7-9 to TRBJ1-1, with D uncertain. CDR3 coding DNA: TGTGCCAGCAGCTTACAGATGAACACTGAAGCTTTCTTT. It specifies CASSLQMNTEAFF.